The 32 T cell receptor beta chains below all came from one sample that was sequenced in a study of blood T cells in healthy people across ages. A second roughly 6 to 12 cycle PCR used barcoded and J-beta primers. MiXCR, run by TCRdb on the 5' RACE reads, gives a single entry per CDR3 protein. The repertoire holds around 820,000 distinct CDR3 sequences, with around 25% as singletons. A further study also used this sample, focusing on T cells of mothers and their children.

Material for sequencing was blood. These receptors originate from a boy between 5 and 17 years old in good health.

The chain combines TRBV9 with TRBJ2-7, with D perhaps TRBD1 (6 bases). The V end was cut by 2 bases, the J end by 0 bases, with 12 bases between. CDR3 length: 15 amino acids. Germline CDR1 SGDLS, CDR2 YYNGEE. The CDR3 spells CASSVDPDSSYEQYF. As DNA, the CDR3 is TGTGCCAGCAGCGTGGATCCGGACAGCTCCTACGAGCAGTACTTC.

This clonotype was observed a few times. The DNA of the CDR3 is TGTGCCAGCAGCAAACCACGGCGGATATCGGCGGGGGGCTCCTACAATGAGCAGTTCTTC. Translation gives CASSKPRRISAGGSYNEQFF. The chain recombines TRBV11-2 with TRBJ2-1, with TRBD2 matching over 8 bases. With V trimmed by 5 bases and J by 0 bases, 18 bases remained unmatched. Per the germline V gene, CDR1 is SGHAT and CDR2 is FQNNGV. The CDR3 runs 20 residues.

V usage is TRBV7-3 and J usage is TRBJ1-6; no firm D call. CDR1 and CDR2 (germline): SGHTA, FQGTGA. The CDR3 runs to 16 residues. V lost 2 bases, J lost 10 bases, and 18 bases lay in between. The CDR3 coding sequence is TGTGCCAGCAGCTTATTTTGGTTGTGGAGAAACTCACCCCTCCACTTT. It specifies CASSLFWLWRNSPLHF.

The chain links TRBV18 to TRBJ1-1, with no clear D. Trimming stripped 0 bases from V and 7 bases from J, with 6 bases between. The germline gives CDR1 KGHSH, CDR2 LQKENI. The CDR3 is 12 residues long. DNA of the CDR3: TGTGCCAGCTCACCACCTTACTATGAAGCTTTCTTT. Translation gives CASSPPYYEAFF. The variable domain in full, with the rest retrieved from reference TRBV18 and TRBJ1-1, is NAGVMQNPRHLVRRRGQEARLRCSPMKGHSHVYWYRQLPEEGLKFMVYLQKENIIDESGMPKERFSAEFPKEGPSILRIQQVVRGDSAAYFCASSPPYYEAFFGQGTRLTVV.

J is TRBJ2-5 and V is TRBV7-3, with 7 positions matching TRBD2. Losses at the gene ends were 2 bases for V and 4 bases for J; bases not matched to a gene: 7. Germline-derived CDR1 and CDR2 are SGHTA and FQGTGA. This CDR3 spans 15 amino acids. The CDR3 reads CASSLQAGPRETQYF. CDR3 DNA: TGTGCCAGCAGCTTACAAGCGGGGCCACGAGAGACCCAGTACTTC.

The table lists this clonotype with a few counts. The chain has TRBV4-1 and TRBJ1-6; D remains ambiguous. The CDR3 runs 16 residues. Germline V gene sequence: CDR1 MGHRA, CDR2 YSYEKL. Trimming left V 0 bases short and J 7 bases short, with 13 bases between. The CDR3 sequence is CASSQDPATGNSPLHF. The CDR3 coding sequence is TGCGCCAGCAGCCAAGATCCGGCGACGGGCAATTCACCCCTCCACTTT.

The V and J genes are TRBV28 and TRBJ2-1, with 12 bases matching TRBD1. V lost 2 bases, J lost 9 bases, and 5 bases stayed unmatched. CDR1 MDHEN and CDR2 SYDVKM come from the germline V gene. CDR3 length: 15 amino acids. The CDR3 reads CASSLPGQGAGEQFF. In nucleotides, the CDR3 is TGTGCCAGCAGTTTACCGGGACAGGGGGCCGGTGAGCAGTTCTTC.

The chain combines TRBV28 with TRBJ2-7; TRBD2 might be the D (5 bases). CDR1 MDHEN and CDR2 SYDVKM come from the germline V gene. This CDR3 is 12 amino acids long. Trimming removed 6 bases at V and 5 bases at J, with 11 bases between. CDR3 in amino acids: CASRSSGDEQYF. CDR3 DNA: TGTGCCAGCAGGTCAAGCGGCGACGAGCAGTACTTC.

The J gene is TRBJ2-1, the V gene TRBV9; D unresolved. Germline-derived CDR1 and CDR2 are SGDLS and YYNGEE. The V end lost 4 bases, the J end lost 8 bases, and 7 bases lay between the germline ends. The CDR3 has 11 amino acids. The CDR3 loop reads CASSPDDEQFF. The CDR3 DNA follows: TGTGCCAGCAGCCCTGATGATGAGCAGTTCTTC.

There are a few counts of this clonotype. The chain carries TRBV9 and TRBJ1-6; 7 positions agree with TRBD1. This CDR3 comprises 15 residues. Unmatched junction bases numbered 10, after V lost 3 bases and J lost 10 bases. In germline, CDR1 is SGDLS, CDR2 YYNGEE. This chain's CDR3 is CASSGSRDSYSPLHF. DNA for the CDR3: TGTGCCAGCAGCGGATCCCGGGACAGTTACTCACCCCTCCACTTT.

V is TRBV4-3 and J is TRBJ1-4, with D possibly being TRBD1 (5 bases). The CDR3 has 15 residues. Germline V gene sequence: CDR1 LGHNA, CDR2 YSLEER. V dropped 2 bases and J dropped 3 bases, with 10 bases sitting between them. The CDR3 sequence: CASSQLGEANEKLFF. For the CDR3, the DNA is TGCGCCAGCAGCCAACTGGGGGAGGCTAATGAAAAACTGTTTTTT.

The sample holds a few counts of this clonotype. V is TRBV4-3 and J is TRBJ2-5; 9 positions match TRBD2. Germline V gives CDR1 LGHNA, CDR2 YSLEER. Trimming took 1 base from V and 4 from J; bases not matched to a gene: 4. The CDR3 length is 15 residues. The CDR3 is CASSQGGLARETQYF. For the CDR3, the DNA is TGCGCCAGCAGCCAAGGGGGACTAGCCCGAGAGACCCAGTACTTC.

J is TRBJ2-1 and V is TRBV5-5; TRBD2 agrees at 9 bases. CDR1 is SGHKS and CDR2 is YYEKEE in the germline V gene (reference sequence). There are 18 residues in the CDR3. The junction had 8 bases not matched to a gene; V was cut back by 1 base and J by 0 bases. CDR3 sequence (DNA): TGTGCCAGCAGCTTGAGGCGGGCGGGGGGGCCCTCCTACAATGAGCAGTTCTTC. It yields the protein CASSLRRAGGPSYNEQFF. Variable domain in full (rest from reference TRBV5-5 and TRBJ2-1): DAGVTQSPTHLIKTRGQQVTLRCSPISGHKSVSWYQQVLGQGPQFIFQYYEKEERGRGNFPDRFSARQFPNYSSELNVNALLLGDSALYLCASSLRRAGGPSYNEQFFGPGTRLTVL.

The rearrangement links TRBV9 to TRBJ2-1; no definite D call. The V end was cut by 1 base, the J end by 5 bases, with 4 bases between. The CDR3 extends over 12 amino acids. The germline CDR1 and CDR2 sequences are SGDLS and YYNGEE. For the CDR3, the DNA is TGTGCCAGCAGCGTAAACAACAATGAGCAGTTCTTC. Protein product: CASSVNNNEQFF. Combining the CDR3 with reference TRBV9 and TRBJ2-1 gives the whole variable domain DSGVTQTPKHLITATGQRVTLRCSPRSGDLSVYWYQQSLDQGLQFLIQYYNGEERAKGNILERFSAQQFPDLHSELNLSSLELGDSALYFCASSVNNNEQFFGPGTRLTVL.

Concerning this clonotype itself: Germline is not matched at one junction end, which may reflect a read error. The chain links TRBV4-1 to TRBJ2-5; tentatively, D is TRBD1 (6 bases). The CDR3 totals 15 residues. CDR1 and CDR2 (germline): MGHRA, YSYEKL. This CDR3 reads CASSQVRGPRTEQCF. The CDR3 region has the DNA TGCGCCAGCAGCCAAGTCAGGGGCCCCCGAACCGAGCAGTGCTTC.

This clonotype came up a few times. J is TRBJ2-2 and V is TRBV2; 7 nucleotides match TRBD1. The V segment lost 6 bases and the J segment 5 bases; nucleotides outside the gene matches: 12. Germline CDR1 and CDR2: SNHLY and FYNNEI. The CDR3 sequence is 16 residues long. CDR3 residues: CASRAGGAFRTGELFF. In DNA, the CDR3 is TGTGCCAGCAGGGCAGGGGGAGCCTTTCGGACCGGGGAGCTGTTTTTT.

This sequence joins TRBV7-8 and TRBJ2-1; tentatively, D is TRBD1 (6 bases). Trimming pared 5 bases from V and 0 bases from J, leaving 17 bases between. The germline CDR1 and CDR2 sequences are SGHVS and FQNEAQ. The CDR3 has 17 residues. CDR3: CASSPQPGHSSYNEQFF. The CDR3 nucleotides are TGTGCCAGCAGCCCTCAGCCGGGACACAGCTCCTACAATGAGCAGTTCTTC.

This clonotype was observed many times. This chain connects TRBV7-9 to TRBJ2-5, with D uncertain. The J call is doubtful: the DNA matches TRBJ2-7 better. The germline gives CDR1 SEHNR, CDR2 FQNEAQ (reference sequence). There are 12 residues in the CDR3. The CDR3 sequence: CASSLAGSEQYF. For the CDR3, the DNA is TGTGCCAGCAGCTTAGCGGGAAGCGAGCAGTACTTC.

This clonotype was seen only a few times. The chain joins TRBV6-2 or TRBV6-3 to TRBJ2-3; D remains ambiguous. Trimming removed 8 bases from V and 6 bases from J, with 12 bases in between. The CDR3 is 12 residues long. Germline assignment: CDR1 MNHEY and CDR2 SVGEGT. The CDR3 loop is CASCIKKDTQYF. The CDR3 nucleotides read TGTGCCAGCTGCATAAAAAAGGATACGCAGTATTTT.

The chain carries TRBV4-3 and TRBJ2-1; a weak D match, TRBD2 (7 bases). This CDR3 is built from 15 residues. Germline loops: CDR1 LGHNA, CDR2 YSLEER. V dropped 0 bases and J dropped 12 bases, with 18 bases sitting between them. CDR3 loop: CASSQEGGRGDAQFF. The CDR3 coding sequence is TGCGCCAGCAGCCAAGAGGGGGGCCGGGGGGATGCGCAGTTCTTC.

This clonotype has just a few counts. The genes are TRBV24-1 and TRBJ2-5; 8 nucleotides match TRBD1. CDR3 size: 15 residues. Losses at the gene ends were 4 bases for V and 0 bases for J; bases not matched to a gene: 3. Germline V gene sequence: CDR1 KGHDR, CDR2 SFDVKD. The CDR3: CATSDLDRDQETQYF. In DNA form, the CDR3 reads TGTGCCACCAGTGACTTGGACAGGGACCAAGAGACCCAGTACTTC.

This chain joins TRBV14 and TRBJ2-5; D is perhaps TRBD2 (5 bases). The J call is doubtful: the DNA matches TRBJ2-1 better. The CDR3 is 16 amino acids. CDR1 and CDR2 (germline): SGHDN, FVKESK. The CDR3 loop reads CASSQHTPRVYNEQFF. CDR3 nucleotides: TGTGCCAGCAGCCAACACACCCCGAGGGTGTACAATGAGCAGTTCTTC.

There are many counts of this clonotype. The chain uses TRBV12-3 or TRBV12-4 and TRBJ1-1; the D is unclear. V dropped 1 base and J dropped 4 bases, with 19 bases sitting between them. The CDR3 totals 17 residues. The CDR3 sequence: CASSLGSWLRLPTEAFF. In DNA form, the CDR3 reads TGTGCCAGCAGTTTAGGAAGTTGGCTCCGGTTACCCACTGAAGCTTTCTTT.

The CDR3, as DNA: TGTGCCAGCAGTTACTCAAACCCAGGGACCCAGTACTTC. Its protein is CASSYSNPGTQYF. This chain uses TRBV6-2 or TRBV6-3 with TRBJ2-5; D remains unclear. The CDR3 has 13 amino acids. V shed 0 bases and J shed 7 bases, with 9 bases lying between them. Germline CDR1 MNHEY, CDR2 SVGEGT.

The CDR3 region has the DNA TGTGCCAGCAGCCTCCCCGACCTGGCCGGGGAGCTGTTTTTT. As protein: CASSLPDLAGELFF. V and J are TRBV28 and TRBJ2-2; no definite D call. Germline CDR1 MDHEN, CDR2 SYDVKM. This CDR3 contains 14 residues. V shed 6 bases and J shed 6 bases, with 14 bases lying between them.

V is TRBV5-6 and J is TRBJ1-5; D remains ambiguous. V shed 2 bases and J shed 4 bases, with 10 bases lying between them. The CDR3 extends over 14 amino acids. Germline V gives CDR1 SGHDT, CDR2 YYEEEE. The CDR3 region has the DNA TGTGCCAGCAGCTTTGGACCAATAAATCAGCCCCAGCATTTT. This codes for CASSFGPINQPQHF.

Turning to this clonotype: The germline gene is not matched at one end of the junction; a read error may be the cause. The genes are TRBV6-2 or TRBV6-3 and TRBJ2-7, with a tentative D call TRBD2 (5 bases). This CDR3 is built from 13 residues. Germline V gene lookup returns CDR1 MNHEY and CDR2 SVGEGT. Written as DNA, the CDR3 is TGTGTCAGCAGTAACCGCGGGCCCTACGAGCAGTACTTC. This encodes CVSSNRGPYEQYF.

V is TRBV11-2 and J is TRBJ2-3; the match to TRBD1 covers 9 bases. Germline CDR1 is SGHAT and CDR2 is FQNNGV. The CDR3 extends over 15 amino acids. J gave up 4 bases and V 3 bases, and 5 bases lay outside the gene matches. CDR3 sequence reads: CASSLGQGISDTQYF. The DNA for the CDR3 is TGTGCCAGCAGCTTGGGACAGGGTATATCAGATACGCAGTATTTT.

V and J are TRBV20-1 and TRBJ2-4, with D perhaps matching TRBD1 (6 bases). This CDR3 has 14 amino acids. CDR1 is DFQATT, CDR2 SNEGSKA, per germline (reference sequence). Trimming took 3 bases from V and 3 from J, leaving 12 bases between them. DNA for the CDR3: TGCAGTGCTAGTTCCAGGGGCTTCAAAAACATTCAGTACTTC. Its translation: CSASSRGFKNIQYF.

The chain couples TRBV7-2 to TRBJ2-5, with D perhaps matching TRBD1 (5 bases). Trimming removed 9 bases at V and 5 bases at J, with 19 bases between. CDR1 is SGHTA, CDR2 FQGNSA, per germline. This CDR3 is built from 14 residues. In DNA form, the CDR3 reads TGTGCCAGTGGTGTCCAGGGCGTTCGGGAGACCCAGTACTTC. Translation gives CASGVQGVRETQYF.

This clonotype was seen only a few times. With a much larger clone just one base away, this may be a read error. The chain employs TRBV7-2 and TRBJ2-5; D may match TRBD1 or TRBD2 (5 bases each). Trimming left V 5 bases short and J 0 bases short, with 7 bases between. The CDR3 totals 13 residues. Germline V CDR1 and CDR2: SGHTA, FQGNSA. The CDR3 reads CASSRDHQETQYF. Here the CDR3 DNA reads TGTGCCAGCAGCCGGGACCACCAAGAGACCCAGTACTTC.

V and J are TRBV20-1 and TRBJ2-7; 8 bases are shared with TRBD2. Germline CDR1 is DFQATT and CDR2 is SNEGSKA (reference sequence). Unmatched junction bases numbered 16, after V lost 6 bases and J lost 0 bases. The CDR3 contains 17 residues. The CDR3 loop is CSARSTAGGLSSYEQYF. The CDR3, as DNA: TGCAGTGCCAGATCGACGGCGGGAGGACTAAGCTCCTACGAGCAGTACTTC.